A selection of T cell receptor beta chains follows, all from one sample in a study of metastatic and nonmetastatic thyroid tumors. TCRdb re-clonotyped the PCR reads through MiXCR. The sample records a few thousand clones, approximately 15% being singletons. The specimen was adjacent normal tissue. All receptors come from a female donor with papillary thyroid cancer or a benign thyroid nodule (not recorded which). Some clones in this sample may be carry-over from other donors' samples. The CDR3 runs from the conserved cysteine through the conserved F or W. The D gene is left open where the match is weak. Where a row states a size, it is once, few, many or the class of an expanded clone; other rows omit it.

TRBD1 TRBJ1-1 TRBV4-1 many TGCGCCAGCAGCCATATAGGGACAGGGAAGGGGGGAGCTTTCTTT CASSHIGTGKGGAFF
. TRBJ2-1 TRBV5-8 many TGTGCCAGCCTCCCAAGGGGGGGCTTCTACAATGAGCAGTTCTTC CASLPRGGFYNEQFF
. TRBJ2-7 TRBV12-3/TRBV12-4 few TGTGCCAGCAGTTTTGGAACACTCAACGAGCAGTACTTC CASSFGTLNEQYF
. TRBJ2-1 TRBV5-5 . TGTGCCAGCAGCAAACAAGGGTCCTACAATGAGCAGTTCTTC CASSKQGSYNEQFF
TRBD2 TRBJ2-5 TRBV29-1 . TGCATCGTTGAAATGGTTATTGGTAGCGGGAATTTCCAAGAGACCCAGTACTTC CIVEMVIGSGNFQETQYF
. TRBJ2-2 TRBV20-1 medium-sized TGCAGTGCTAAAGACGGGGAGCTGTTTTTT CSAKDGELFF
. TRBJ2-5 TRBV6-1 large TGTGCCAGCAGTCGGGCCGGAGAGACCCAGTACTTC CASSRAGETQYF
. TRBJ2-5 TRBV27 medium-sized TGTGCCAGCAGTCCCCATCTAGCGTCTCAAGAGACCCAGTACTTC CASSPHLASQETQYF
. TRBJ2-7 TRBV4-1 many TGCGCCAGCAGCCAAGAGGGTGGTGGTTCCTACGAGCAGTACTTC CASSQEGGGSYEQYF
. TRBJ2-1 TRBV11-3 . TGTGCCAGCAGCTTAGATATCAATAATGAGCAGTTCTTC CASSLDINNEQFF
TRBD2 TRBJ2-7 TRBV6-2/TRBV6-3 . TGTGCCAGCAGTTACGGGGACGGGACTACGGAGCAGTACTTC CASSYGDGTTEQYF
TRBD1 TRBJ2-1 TRBV4-1 many TGCGCCAGCAGCCAGGTTTTCGGGACAGGGGTCAATGAGCAGTTCTTC CASSQVFGTGVNEQFF
. TRBJ2-5 TRBV27 . TGTGCCAGCAGTGCACGGACTATACAAGAGACCAAGTACTTC CASSARTIQETKYF
. TRBJ1-2 TRBV19 few TGTGCCAGTAGTATTAACGGACCGAGACGCGTGGGCTACACCTTC CASSINGPRRVGYTF
. TRBJ1-1 TRBV6-1 medium-sized TGTGCCAGCAGTCTCCGGGACCTCCAACGGGAAGCTTTCTTT CASSLRDLQREAFF
. TRBJ1-4 TRBV3-1 . TGTGCCAGCAATGGTGCCCCTAATGAAAAACTGTTTTTT CASNGAPNEKLFF
. TRBJ2-3 TRBV15 many TGTGCCACCAGCCGACCTAGCTCCCAAGATACGCAGTATTTT CATSRPSSQDTQYF
. TRBJ2-7 TRBV27 few TGTGCCAGCAGCTCCGGGGACGACTACGAGCAGTACTTC CASSSGDDYEQYF
. TRBJ2-1 TRBV7-3 many TGTGCCAGCAGCTTAGGCGCCTCCTACAATGAGCAGTTCTTC CASSLGASYNEQFF
TRBD2 TRBJ2-3 TRBV3-1 many TGTGCCAGCAGCCAAACACCGGGACTAGCTGCAGATACGCAGTATTTT CASSQTPGLAADTQYF
TRBD1 TRBJ2-2 TRBV19 . TGTGCCAGTAGTGGTGGACAGGGGGTTATCAGGGAGCTGTTTTTT CASSGGQGVIRELFF
TRBD1 TRBJ1-4 TRBV27 medium-sized TGTGCCAGCAGTTCCACAGGGGGCTCTAATGAAAAACTGTTTTTT CASSSTGGSNEKLFF